This T cell receptor (beta chain) was identified in a study of shared clonotypes between healthy human individuals. The CDR3 length is 16 residues. Trimming stripped 8 bases from V and 0 bases from J, with 16 bases between. The germline CDR1 and CDR2 sequences are SNHLY and FYNNEI. Method: immunoSEQ multiplex PCR; TCRdb's copy keeps in-frame clones and lacks some. The data contain a few million clones, roughly 92% of them singletons. This sequence was found in a man aged 18 to 30 in good health. Some clones in this sample may be carry-over from other donors' samples. The sequenced material came from naive CD4+ T cells from PBMCs. The subset is: CD45RA+ positively selected. The chain carries TRBV2 and TRBJ1-4; D is unclear. The CDR3, as DNA: TGTGCCAGCGGAGTCGCTCGCGGAGCAACTAATGAAAAACTGTTTTTT. Its translation: CASGVARGATNEKLFF.